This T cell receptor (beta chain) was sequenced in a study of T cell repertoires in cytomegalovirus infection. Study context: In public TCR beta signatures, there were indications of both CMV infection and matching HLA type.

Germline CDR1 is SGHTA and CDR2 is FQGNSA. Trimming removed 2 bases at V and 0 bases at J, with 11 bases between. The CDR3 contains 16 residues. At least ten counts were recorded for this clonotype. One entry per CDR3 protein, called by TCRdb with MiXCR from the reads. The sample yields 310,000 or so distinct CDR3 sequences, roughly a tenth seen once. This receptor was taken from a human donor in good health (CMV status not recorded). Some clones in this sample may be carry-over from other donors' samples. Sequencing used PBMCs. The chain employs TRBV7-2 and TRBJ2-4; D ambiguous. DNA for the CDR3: TGTGCCAGCAGCTTAATCGCAGGTTTAGCCAAAAACATTCAGTACTTC. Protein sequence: CASSLIAGLAKNIQYF.